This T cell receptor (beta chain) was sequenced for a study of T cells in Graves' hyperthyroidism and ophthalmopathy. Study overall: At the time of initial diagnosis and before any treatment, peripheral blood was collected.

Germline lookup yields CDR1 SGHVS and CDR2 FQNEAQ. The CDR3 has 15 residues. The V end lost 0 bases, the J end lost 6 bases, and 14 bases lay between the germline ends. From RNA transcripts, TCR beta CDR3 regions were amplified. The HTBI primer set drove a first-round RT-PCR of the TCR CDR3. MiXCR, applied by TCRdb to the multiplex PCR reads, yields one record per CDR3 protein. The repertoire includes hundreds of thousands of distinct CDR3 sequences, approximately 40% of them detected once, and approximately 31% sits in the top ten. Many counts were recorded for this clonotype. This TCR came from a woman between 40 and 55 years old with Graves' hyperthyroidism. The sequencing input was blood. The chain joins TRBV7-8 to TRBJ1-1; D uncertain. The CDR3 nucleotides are TGTGCCAGCAGCTTAGCGAGGTCTTCAGTCGCTGAAGCTTTCTTT. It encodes CASSLARSSVAEAFF. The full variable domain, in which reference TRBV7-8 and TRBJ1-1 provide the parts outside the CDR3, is GAGVSQSPRYKVAKRGQDVALRCDPISGHVSLFWYQQALGQGPEFLTYFQNEAQLDKSGLPSDRFFAERPEGSVSTLKIQRTQQEDSAVYLCASSLARSSVAEAFFGQGTRLTVV.